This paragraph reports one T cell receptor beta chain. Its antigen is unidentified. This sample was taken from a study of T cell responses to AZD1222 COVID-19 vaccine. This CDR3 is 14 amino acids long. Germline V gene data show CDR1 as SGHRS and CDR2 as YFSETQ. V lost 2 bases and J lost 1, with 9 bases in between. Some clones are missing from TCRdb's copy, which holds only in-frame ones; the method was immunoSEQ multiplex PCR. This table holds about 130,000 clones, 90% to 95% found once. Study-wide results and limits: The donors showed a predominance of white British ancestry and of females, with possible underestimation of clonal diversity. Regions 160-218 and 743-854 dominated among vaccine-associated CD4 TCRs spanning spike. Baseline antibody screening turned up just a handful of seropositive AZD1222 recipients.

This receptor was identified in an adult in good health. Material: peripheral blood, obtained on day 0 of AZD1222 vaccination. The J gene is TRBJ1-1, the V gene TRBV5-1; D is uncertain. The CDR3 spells CASSFDPGNTEAFF. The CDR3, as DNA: TGCGCCAGCAGCTTCGACCCGGGGAACACTGAAGCTTTCTTT.